This T cell receptor (beta chain) comes out of a study of CXCR3-negative and CXCR3-positive naive CD8 T cells. Study-wide findings and caveats: Memory cells differed in TRBV-TRBJ usage, but naive CXCR3-negative and CXCR3-positive cells had similar usage. For memory CD8+ cells diversity was much lower, but both naive subsets had comparably high diversity. CD5 surface expression was similar among naive subsets, and TCR strength was estimated by inference from TRB CDR3 properties. More hydrophobic TRB CDR3s occurred in CXCR3-positive than in CXCR3-negative naive cells.

A note on this clonotype: What it binds is not known.

The authors gated naive CD8+ T cells as CD45RO-CCR7+CD27+CD95-. UMI-labeled 5' RACE yielded the TRB cDNA libraries. With the 5' RACE reads reprocessed, TCRdb shows one record per CDR3 protein and no DNA. This table lists approximately 90,000 distinct CDR3 sequences. Sequencing was performed on naive CXCR3+ CD8+ T cells from blood. Subset of the sample: CD45RO-CCR7+CD27+CD95- naive CD8+ T cells expressing CXCR3 (TNR3+). This receptor was obtained from a human donor in good health. Some clones in this sample may be carry-over from other donors' samples.

The CDR3: CASSKVPSKGDGYTF. The genes are TRBV21-1 and TRBJ1-2; the TCRdb D gene call, TRBD1, has no DNA to confirm it. TRBV21-1 is a documented pseudogene. The CDR3 spans 15 residues.